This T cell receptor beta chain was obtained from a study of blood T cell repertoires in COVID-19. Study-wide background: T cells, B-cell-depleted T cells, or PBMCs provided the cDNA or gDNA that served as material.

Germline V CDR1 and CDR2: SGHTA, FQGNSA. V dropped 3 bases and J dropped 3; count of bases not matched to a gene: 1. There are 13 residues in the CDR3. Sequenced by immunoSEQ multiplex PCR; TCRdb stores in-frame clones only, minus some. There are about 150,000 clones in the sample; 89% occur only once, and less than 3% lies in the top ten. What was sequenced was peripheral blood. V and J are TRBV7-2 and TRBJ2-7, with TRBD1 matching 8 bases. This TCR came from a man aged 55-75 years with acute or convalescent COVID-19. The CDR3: CASSFGTGYEQYF. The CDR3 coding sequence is TGTGCCAGCAGCTTTGGGACAGGCTACGAGCAGTACTTC.